These 9 T cell receptor beta chains came from one sample sequenced in a study of blood T cells in healthy people across ages. Next came a second PCR, run for about 7 to 12 cycles, which used a sample-barcoded 5' primer along with a J-beta primer mix. From the 5' RACE reads, TCRdb called clonotypes with MiXCR, one entry per CDR3 protein. The sample lists some 1 million distinct CDR3 sequences, 40% to 55% occurring once. The specimen was blood. The receptors were sampled from a woman between 55 and 75 years old in good health.

In its sample, this clonotype was seen a few times. The rearrangement uses TRBV2 and TRBJ1-2, with 7 bases matching TRBD1. CDR1 is SNHLY, CDR2 FYNNEI, per germline. This CDR3 is built from 14 residues. Trimming took 10 bases from V and 0 from J; bases not matched to a gene: 8. The CDR3 coding sequence is TGTGCCACCAGGGACAGCCTCACTAACTATGGCTACACCTTC. As protein: CATRDSLTNYGYTF.

In this sample, this clonotype turned up a few times. The gene calls are TRBV11-2 and TRBJ2-7, with 9 bases fitting TRBD2. The junction had 17 bases not matched to a gene; V was cut back by 4 bases and J by 7 bases. The CDR3 contains 17 residues. CDR1 SGHAT and CDR2 FQNNGV come from the germline V gene. CDR3 sequence: CASSSVRGRVPTSEQYF. As DNA, the CDR3 is TGTGCCAGCAGCTCGGTACGCGGGAGGGTCCCTACCTCGGAGCAGTACTTC.

This clonotype was counted only a few times. This rearrangement joins TRBV27 to TRBJ1-2; D is ambiguous. CDR1 is MNHEY and CDR2 is SMNVEV in the germline V gene (reference sequence). This CDR3 comprises 18 residues. Between the trimmed V and J ends, which lost 6 bases and 0 bases, there was a span of 23 bases. The CDR3 loop reads CASSSNSGSWATNYGYTF. Written as DNA, the CDR3 is TGTGCCAGCAGCTCTAATTCGGGTTCGTGGGCAACTAACTATGGCTACACCTTC.

The chain uses TRBV6-2 or TRBV6-3 and TRBJ2-1, with D possibly matching TRBD1 (6 bases). V lost 2 bases and J 5 bases, leaving 19 bases between the germline ends. The CDR3 has 17 residues. Per the germline V gene, CDR1 is MNHEY and CDR2 is SVGEGT. In nucleotides, the CDR3 is TGTGCCAGCAGTTACCCGCTGGACAGATTGACCCACAATGAGCAGTTCTTC. Translation gives CASSYPLDRLTHNEQFF.

This chain joins TRBV11-2 and TRBJ2-7; maybe TRBD2 (6 bases). The germline CDR1 and CDR2 sequences are SGHAT and FQNNGV. This CDR3 region has 14 residues. V lost 1 base and J lost 7, with 14 bases in between. CDR3 sequence (DNA): TGTGCCAGCAGCTTAGTGCGCGGGGCGAGGGAGCAGTACTTC. It yields the protein CASSLVRGAREQYF.

The genes are TRBV5-5 and TRBJ2-7; 11 positions match TRBD1. CDR1 is SGHKS, CDR2 YYEKEE, per germline (reference sequence). This CDR3 contains 15 residues. J gave up 4 bases and V 3 bases, and 6 bases lay outside the gene matches. CDR3 nucleotide sequence: TGTGCCAGCAGCTATTGGGACAGGGGGGCATACGAGCAGTACTTC. It is translated as CASSYWDRGAYEQYF. Filled out from reference TRBV5-5 and TRBJ2-7, the complete variable domain reads DAGVTQSPTHLIKTRGQQVTLRCSPISGHKSVSWYQQVLGQGPQFIFQYYEKEERGRGNFPDRFSARQFPNYSSELNVNALLLGDSALYLCASSYWDRGAYEQYFGPGTRLTVT.

The gene calls are TRBV20-1 and TRBJ1-1; D possibly corresponds to TRBD1 (5 bases). Germline V gives CDR1 DFQATT, CDR2 SNEGSKA (reference sequence). The CDR3 runs 13 residues. The CDR3 nucleotides read TGCAGGACTGCCGGGGCCATTCACACTGAAGCTTTCTTT. Its translation: CRTAGAIHTEAFF.

This clonotype was observed a few times. This chain links TRBV20-1 with TRBJ2-3; 8 bases map to TRBD1. The CDR3 extends over 15 amino acids. The V segment lost 2 bases and the J segment 6 bases; nucleotides outside the gene matches: 10. CDR1 and CDR2 from the germline V gene are DFQATT and SNEGSKA (reference sequence). CDR3 residues: CSARLATGDGDTQYF. In DNA, the CDR3 is TGCAGTGCTAGATTGGCGACAGGGGATGGGGATACGCAGTATTTT.

About this clonotype itself: One junction end disagrees with the germline gene, perhaps due to a read error. This chain joins TRBV12-3 or TRBV12-4 and TRBJ2-5; D unresolved. The CDR3 has 12 amino acids. The CDR3, as DNA: TGCGCCAGTAGCCTATTTGGAAAGACCCAGTACTTC. This sequence encodes CASSLFGKTQYF.